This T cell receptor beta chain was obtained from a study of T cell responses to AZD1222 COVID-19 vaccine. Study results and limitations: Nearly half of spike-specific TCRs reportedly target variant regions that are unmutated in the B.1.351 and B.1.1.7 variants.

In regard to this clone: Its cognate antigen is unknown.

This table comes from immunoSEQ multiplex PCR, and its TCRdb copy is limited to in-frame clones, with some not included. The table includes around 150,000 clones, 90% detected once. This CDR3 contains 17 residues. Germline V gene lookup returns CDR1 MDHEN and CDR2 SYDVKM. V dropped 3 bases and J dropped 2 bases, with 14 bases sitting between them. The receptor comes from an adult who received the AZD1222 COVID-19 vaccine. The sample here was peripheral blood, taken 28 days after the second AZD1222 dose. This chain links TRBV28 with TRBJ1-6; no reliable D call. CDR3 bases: TGTGCCAGCAGTTTGGTATCTGTATTCACCTATAATTCACCCCTCCACTTT. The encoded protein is CASSLVSVFTYNSPLHF.